This entry lists 5 T cell receptor beta chains sequenced from one sample in a study of blood T cell repertoires in COVID-19. The repertoire was sequenced with immunoSEQ multiplex PCR; TCRdb's copy has only in-frame clones and lacks some. The top ten clones hold under 4.5% of a sample with 95,000 to 150,000 clones, nearly 90% of them seen once. Sequencing was carried out using peripheral blood. These receptors were taken from a woman aged 55-69 years with COVID-19, enrolled during active disease.

V is TRBV19 and J is TRBJ1-6; TRBD1 aligns across 8 bases. Germline V gene data show CDR1 as LNHDA and CDR2 as SQIVND (reference sequence). The V gene end was trimmed by 4 bases and the J gene end by 7 bases; junction bases not matched to a gene: 3. The CDR3 runs to 14 residues. CDR3 in amino acids: CASSTTGGNSPLHF. The CDR3 DNA follows: TGTGCCAGTAGTACTACAGGGGGGAATTCACCCCTCCACTTT.

The V gene is TRBV6-1, the J gene TRBJ1-5, with a possible D match to TRBD1 (6 bases). V shed 6 bases and J shed 3 bases, with 9 bases lying between them. Germline values: CDR1 MNHNS, CDR2 SASEGT. This CDR3 comprises 13 residues. CDR3 residues: CASRDRHNQPQHF. CDR3 nucleotides: TGTGCCAGCAGAGACAGGCACAATCAGCCCCAGCATTTT.

The CDR3 is CASQRYLFSYEQYF. For the CDR3, the DNA is TGTGCCAGCCAGAGGTACTTGTTCTCCTACGAGCAGTACTTC. The V and J genes are TRBV6-5 and TRBJ2-7; D uncertain. From germline, CDR1 is MNHEY and CDR2 SVGAGI. Trimming removed 8 bases from V and 0 bases from J, with 14 bases in between. The CDR3 contains 14 residues.

In DNA form, the CDR3 reads TGTGCCACCAGGCAAAGGGGGCAACCCTCTGGGGCCAACGTCCTGACTTTC. Protein sequence: CATRQRGQPSGANVLTF. The chain recombines TRBV19 with TRBJ2-6; TRBD1 matches at 7 bases. V trimming: 10 bases; J trimming: 0 bases; junction bases outside the gene matches: 12. Germline V gives CDR1 LNHDA, CDR2 SQIVND (reference sequence). This CDR3 comprises 17 residues.

The genes are TRBV21-1 and TRBJ2-7; TRBD1, the D gene given by the table, was not confirmed from the DNA. TRBV21-1 is reported as a pseudogene. This CDR3 is 14 amino acids long. CDR3 nucleotide sequence: TGTGCCAGCAGCAAAGTGAGCAGGGGGCCCGAGCAGTACTTC. This gives the protein CASSKVSRGPEQYF.